This TCR beta chain was profiled in a study of blood T cell repertoires in COVID-19. Profiling relied on immunoSEQ multiplex PCR, and the TCRdb table lists in-frame clones only, not all of them. The table records approximately 130,000 clones, over 80% of them present only once. The origin of this receptor is a man aged 25 to 40 who had recovered from COVID-19. Sequenced sample: PBMCs or T cells enriched from blood (not recorded which).

CDR3 bases: TGTGCCAGCAGCCAGATGACAGGGAGCTCTGGAAACACCATATATTTT. This gives the protein CASSQMTGSSGNTIYF. The gene calls are TRBV14 and TRBJ1-3; TRBD1 aligns across 7 bases. V shed 3 bases and J 0 bases; nucleotides not matched to a gene: 5. This CDR3 spans 16 amino acids. In germline, CDR1 is SGHDN, CDR2 FVKESK.